This T cell receptor beta chain was found in a study of OX40 agonist ivuxolimab in advanced cancers. The wider study: Under the entry rules, prior anti-PD-1, anti-PD-L1 or anti-CTLA-4 therapy was allowed, and 40% had some.

Of note for this clone: Antigen: not known.

Systemic immunosuppression or a history of autoimmune disease excluded patients. The CDR3 extends over 15 amino acids. V was pared by 4 bases and J by 0 bases, with 10 bases between. Per germline, CDR1 MGHRA and CDR2 YSYEKL. Assay: immunoSEQ multiplex PCR; the TCRdb copy retains only in-frame clones and omits some. The sample contains roughly 87,000 clones, roughly nine tenths of which appear only once. Study-wide results and limits: CD4+ T cells averaged fewer expanded clones than CD8+ T cells.

This chain joins TRBV4-1 and TRBJ1-3, with D hard to call. This TCR derives from an adult with an advanced solid tumor such as melanoma, head and neck, liver or kidney cancer. Sample: CD4+ or CD8+ T cells sorted from blood, taken in a trial of the OX40 agonist ivuxolimab. CDR3 in DNA: TGCGCCAGCAGCCCATCACAGTTCTCTGGAAACACCATATATTTT. Translating it yields CASSPSQFSGNTIYF.